The sequence of this T cell receptor (beta chain) was determined in a study of cytotoxic CD8 clonotypes in ibrutinib-treated CLL. Study details: About 24 partial and 2 complete responses; at median approximately 70 months, approximately 14 remitted, 12 progressed. Study-level findings and limits: Shared public clonotypes were rare, and on treatment they either got smaller or stayed the same.

The repertoire was sequenced with immunoSEQ multiplex PCR; TCRdb's copy has only in-frame clones and lacks some. This sample carries about 97,000 clones, 70% to 85% of them seen once, and the ten largest clones take around 32%. The CDR3 has 13 amino acids. V lost 6 bases and J 5 bases, leaving 13 bases between the germline ends. CDR1 is MDHEN and CDR2 is SYDVKM in the germline V gene. Comments on this clone: Its antigen remains unknown.

This clonotype was obtained from a human donor with chronic lymphocytic leukemia. The J gene is TRBJ1-2, the V gene TRBV28, with D perhaps matching TRBD1 (5 bases). The material sequenced was PBMCs, taken after 12 months of ibrutinib treatment. The CDR3 region is CASSPGRSYGYTF. The CDR3, as DNA: TGTGCCAGCAGCCCGGGACGATCTTATGGCTACACCTTC.